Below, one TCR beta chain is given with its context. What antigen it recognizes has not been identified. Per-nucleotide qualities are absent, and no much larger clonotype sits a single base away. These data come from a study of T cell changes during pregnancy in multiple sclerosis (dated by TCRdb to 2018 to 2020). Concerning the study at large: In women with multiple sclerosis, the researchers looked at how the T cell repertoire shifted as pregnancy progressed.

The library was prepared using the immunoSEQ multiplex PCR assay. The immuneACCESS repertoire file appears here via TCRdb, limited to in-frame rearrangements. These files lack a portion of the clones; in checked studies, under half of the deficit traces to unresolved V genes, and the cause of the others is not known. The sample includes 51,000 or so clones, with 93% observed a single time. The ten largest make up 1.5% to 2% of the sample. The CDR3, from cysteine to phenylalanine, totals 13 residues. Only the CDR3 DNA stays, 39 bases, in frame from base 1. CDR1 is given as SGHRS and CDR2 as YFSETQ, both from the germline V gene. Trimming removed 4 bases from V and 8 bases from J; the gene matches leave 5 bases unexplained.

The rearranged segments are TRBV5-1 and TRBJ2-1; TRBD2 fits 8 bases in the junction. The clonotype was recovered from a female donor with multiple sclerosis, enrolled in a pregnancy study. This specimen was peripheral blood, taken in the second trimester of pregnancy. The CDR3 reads CASSPGLVDEQFF. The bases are TGCGCCAGCAGCCCGGGACTAGTGGATGAGCAGTTCTTC.